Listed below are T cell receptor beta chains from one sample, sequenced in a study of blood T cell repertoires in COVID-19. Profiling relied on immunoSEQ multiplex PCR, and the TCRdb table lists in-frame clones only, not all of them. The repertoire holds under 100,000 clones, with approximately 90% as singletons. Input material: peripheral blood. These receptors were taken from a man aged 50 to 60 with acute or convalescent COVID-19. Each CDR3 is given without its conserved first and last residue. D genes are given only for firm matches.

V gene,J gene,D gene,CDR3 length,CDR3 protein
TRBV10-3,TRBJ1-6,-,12,AISEWSDNSPLH
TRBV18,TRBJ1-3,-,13,ASSTGQYSGNTIY
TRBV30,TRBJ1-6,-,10,AWRQYNSPLH
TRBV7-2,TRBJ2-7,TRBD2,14,ASSLASAGGPHEQY
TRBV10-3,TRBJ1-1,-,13,AISDLMSENSEAF
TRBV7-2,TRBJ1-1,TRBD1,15,ASSSGTGVGDNTEAF
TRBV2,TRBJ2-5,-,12,ASSPYQGAETQY
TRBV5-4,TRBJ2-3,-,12,ASSRTEITDTQY
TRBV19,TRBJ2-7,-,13,ASSISRGHVGEQY
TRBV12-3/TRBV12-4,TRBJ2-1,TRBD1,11,ASSFGTGDVNF
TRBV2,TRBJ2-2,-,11,ASSELGLGELF
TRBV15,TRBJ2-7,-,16,ATSRDRGTYNGRDEQY
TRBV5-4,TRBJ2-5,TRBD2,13,ASSLALAGAETQY
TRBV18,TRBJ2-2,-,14,ASSPPVHPNTGELF
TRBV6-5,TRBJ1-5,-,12,ASSSFRGNQPQH
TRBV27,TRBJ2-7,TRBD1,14,ASSLPRGTGTYEQY
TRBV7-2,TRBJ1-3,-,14,ASSLAPVSSGNTIY
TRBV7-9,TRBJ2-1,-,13,ASSSPRGGYNEQF
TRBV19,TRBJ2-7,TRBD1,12,ASSLDRGSDEQY
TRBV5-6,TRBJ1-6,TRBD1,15,ASLLTGENQRNSPLH
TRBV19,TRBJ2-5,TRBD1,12,ASSRKEGAETQY
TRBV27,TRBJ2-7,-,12,ASSYLGVGYEQY
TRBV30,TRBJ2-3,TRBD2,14,AWSAAFGGRPDTQY
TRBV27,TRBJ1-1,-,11,ASNRPGNTEAF
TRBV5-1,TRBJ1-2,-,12,ASSLELPKRGYT
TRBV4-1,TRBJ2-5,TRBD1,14,ASSQLNRGRGETQY
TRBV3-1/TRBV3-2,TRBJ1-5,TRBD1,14,ASSLASTGGHQPQH
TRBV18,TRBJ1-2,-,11,ASSPPAGRGYT
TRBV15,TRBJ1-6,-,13,ATSKAPGENSPLH
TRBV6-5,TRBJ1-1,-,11,ASMNRGHTEAF
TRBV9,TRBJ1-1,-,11,ASSTTENTEAF
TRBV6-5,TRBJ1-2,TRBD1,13,ASSQGDSASYGYT
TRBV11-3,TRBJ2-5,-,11,ASSLTTWETQY
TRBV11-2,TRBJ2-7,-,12,ASSPPLLSYEQY
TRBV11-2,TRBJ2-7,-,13,ASSLTGHGSYEQY
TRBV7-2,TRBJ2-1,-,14,ASNKRFGISYNEQF
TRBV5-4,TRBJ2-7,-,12,ASSLGGENYEQY
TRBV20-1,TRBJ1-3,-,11,SASPGAGNTIY
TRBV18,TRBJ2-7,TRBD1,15,ASSLWSGQGASYEQY